These 14 T cell receptor beta chains came from one sample sequenced in a study of blood T cell repertoires in COVID-19. Using immunoSEQ multiplex PCR, the repertoire was profiled, and TCRdb retains in-frame clones only, with some absent. This sample has 330,000 or so clones, with approximately 89% found just once. The sequenced sample was PBMCs or T cells enriched from blood (not recorded which). Source of these receptors: a man in his thirties or forties who had recovered from COVID-19.

This clone is a singleton in its sample. V usage is TRBV11-2 and J usage is TRBJ2-4, with TRBD1 matching 8 bases. Germline-derived CDR1 and CDR2 are SGHAT and FQNNGV. V gave up 4 bases and J gave up 6 bases; unmatched junction bases: 2. The CDR3 loop spans 13 amino acids. CDR3 sequence: CASSSGQGNIQYF. In nucleotides, the CDR3 is TGTGCCAGCAGCTCCGGACAGGGAAACATTCAGTACTTC.

The V and J genes are TRBV6-6 and TRBJ1-2; D uncertain. Trimming left V 5 bases short and J 2 bases short, with 12 bases between. Germline CDR1 reads MNHNY; CDR2 reads SVGAGI (reference sequence). There are 14 residues in the CDR3. The CDR3 DNA reads as TGTGCCAGCAGTCCCGTTGCGGGGAACTATGGCTACACCTTC. Residues: CASSPVAGNYGYTF.

The CDR3 region has the DNA TGTGCCAGCAGTTTAATGAGGGGGCTGACTAACTATGGCTACACCTTC. It specifies CASSLMRGLTNYGYTF. This chain connects TRBV27 to TRBJ1-2, with 7 bases lining up with TRBD1. This CDR3 is built from 16 residues. V shed 2 bases and J 0 bases; nucleotides not matched to a gene: 6. CDR1 and CDR2 (germline): MNHEY, SMNVEV (reference sequence).

This chain connects TRBV5-4 to TRBJ2-3, with TRBD1 matching 7 bases. Germline V gives CDR1 SGHNT, CDR2 YYREEE (reference sequence). CDR3 length: 15 residues. V lost 3 bases to trimming and J lost 5 bases; unmatched junction nucleotides: 9. The CDR3 region has the DNA TGTGCCAGCAGCTCCCCGCAGGGGGATGGAGATACGCAGTATTTT. This translates into CASSSPQGDGDTQYF.

The rearrangement uses TRBV6-5 and TRBJ2-4, with a weak D call TRBD2 (5 bases). V gave up 6 bases and J gave up 0 bases, with 12 bases separating them. The CDR3 is made up of 15 amino acids. Looked up from germline, CDR1 is MNHEY and CDR2 is SVGAGI. This CDR3 reads CASSVGLLAKNIQYF. The DNA for the CDR3 is TGTGCCAGCAGCGTCGGACTGTTAGCCAAAAACATTCAGTACTTC.

This chain connects TRBV28 to TRBJ1-6; D perhaps matches TRBD1 (5 bases). V was shortened by 3 bases and J by 3 bases, with 15 bases between the two germline ends. The length of the CDR3 is 17 residues. In germline, CDR1 is MDHEN, CDR2 SYDVKM. In DNA form, the CDR3 reads TGTGCCAGCAGTTTCCGATCACGGGGGATCTATAATTCACCCCTCCACTTT. Translated, it gives CASSFRSRGIYNSPLHF.

This clone came up a few times. This chain connects TRBV27 to TRBJ1-1, with a weak D call TRBD1 (5 bases). V was clipped by 2 bases and J by 2 bases, with 9 bases between them. This CDR3 has 14 residues. CDR1 and CDR2 (germline): MNHEY, SMNVEV (reference sequence). The CDR3: CASSLGRGNTEAFF. The DNA for the CDR3 is TGTGCCAGCAGTTTAGGGCGGGGCAACACTGAAGCTTTCTTT.

The CDR3 spells CASSPISGRAGTQYF. The CDR3 DNA reads as TGTGCCAGCAGCCCGATTAGCGGGAGGGCCGGGACCCAGTACTTC. This chain links TRBV5-6 with TRBJ2-5; TRBD2 agrees at 11 bases. The ends lost 4 bases at V and 7 bases at J; junction bases unmatched: 9. This CDR3 is 15 amino acids long. Germline V gene data show CDR1 as SGHDT and CDR2 as YYEEEE.

The chain employs TRBV6-5 and TRBJ2-7, with 9 nucleotides matching TRBD1. The CDR3 runs 15 residues. Trimming at V came to 2 bases and at J to 5 bases, leaving 7 bases not matched to a gene. Germline CDR1 and CDR2: MNHEY and SVGAGI. CDR3 loop: CASSYTWTGENEQYF. DNA for the CDR3: TGTGCCAGCAGTTACACCTGGACAGGGGAGAACGAGCAGTACTTC.

The chain recombines TRBV4-2 with TRBJ2-5; 10 positions match TRBD2. The junction had 2 bases not matched to a gene; V was cut back by 0 bases and J by 4 bases. Germline loops: CDR1 LGHNA, CDR2 YNFKEQ. The CDR3 is 15 amino acids. CDR3 DNA: TGTGCCAGCAGCCAAGACCAGCGGGGGGGAGAGACCCAGTACTTC. It yields the protein CASSQDQRGGETQYF.

The genes are TRBV24-1 and TRBJ2-3; 9 bases line up with TRBD2. CDR1 and CDR2 from the germline V gene are KGHDR and SFDVKD. Germline trimming cut 3 bases from V and 4 bases from J; bases unmatched to any gene: 10. The CDR3 runs to 17 residues. CDR3 sequence reads: CATSDLKRGAMSDTQYF. The DNA of the CDR3 is TGTGCCACCAGTGATCTAAAGCGGGGGGCGATGTCAGATACGCAGTATTTT.

J is TRBJ2-3 and V is TRBV27, with 8 nucleotides matching TRBD2. The CDR3 has 16 residues. CDR1 and CDR2 from the germline V gene are MNHEY and SMNVEV (reference sequence). The V gene end was trimmed by 7 bases and the J gene end by 8 bases; junction bases not matched to a gene: 17. The CDR3 DNA follows: TGTGCCAGCAAAGTTCGGCGCGGGGGGATCGGGGGTACGCAGTATTTT. Residues: CASKVRRGGIGGTQYF.

This sequence joins TRBV7-2 and TRBJ2-1; TRBD1 matches at 8 bases. The ends lost 2 bases at V and 0 bases at J; junction bases unmatched: 0. This CDR3 region has 15 residues. CDR1 and CDR2 (germline): SGHTA, FQGNSA. For the CDR3, the DNA is TGTGCCAGCAGCTTAACAGGGGGCTCCTACAATGAGCAGTTCTTC. Protein product: CASSLTGGSYNEQFF.

This clone was seen just once. V usage is TRBV24-1 and J usage is TRBJ2-7; D possibly corresponds to TRBD1 (5 bases). The V gene's germline CDR1 is KGHDR and CDR2 SFDVKD. The CDR3 runs to 14 residues. V lost 6 bases and J lost 0, with 11 bases in between. Here the CDR3 DNA reads TGTGCCACCAGTCACACAGGAGACTCCTACGAGCAGTACTTC. This encodes CATSHTGDSYEQYF.